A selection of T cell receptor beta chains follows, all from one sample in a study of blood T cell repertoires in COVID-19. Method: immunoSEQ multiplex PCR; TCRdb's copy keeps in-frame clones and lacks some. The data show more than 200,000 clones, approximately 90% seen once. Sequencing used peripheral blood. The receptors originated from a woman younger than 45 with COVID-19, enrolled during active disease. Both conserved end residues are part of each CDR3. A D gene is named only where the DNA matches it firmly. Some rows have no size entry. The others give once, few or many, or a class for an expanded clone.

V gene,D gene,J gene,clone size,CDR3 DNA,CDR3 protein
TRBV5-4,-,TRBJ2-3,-,TGTGCCAGCAGCTTGGGAGGTCCCACAGATACGCAGTATTTT,CASSLGGPTDTQYF
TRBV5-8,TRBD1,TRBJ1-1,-,TGTGCCAGCAGCATCCCCGGGACAGGGACATTAGTAGCTTTCTTT,CASSIPGTGTLVAFF
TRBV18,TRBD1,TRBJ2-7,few,TGTGCCAGCTCACCCTCAGAGGGACAGGGGCACTACGAGCAGTACTTC,CASSPSEGQGHYEQYF
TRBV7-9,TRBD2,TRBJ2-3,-,TGTGCCAGCAGCCCCGGAACGACTAGCGACCCAGATACGCAGTATTTT,CASSPGTTSDPDTQYF
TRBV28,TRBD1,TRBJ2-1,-,TGTGCCAGCAGTTTATGGATCCTTGTGGGTGGGACAGGGGAACGGGATGTCTACAATGAGCAGTTCTTC,CASSLWILVGGTGERDVYNEQFF
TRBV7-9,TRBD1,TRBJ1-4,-,TGTGCCAGCAGCTTATTGGAGGGGGCGGGTGAAAAACTGTTTTTT,CASSLLEGAGEKLFF
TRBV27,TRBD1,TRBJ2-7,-,TGTGCCAGCAGCAGGGACAGGGTAGCCTACGAGCAGTACTTC,CASSRDRVAYEQYF
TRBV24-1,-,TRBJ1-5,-,TGTGCCACCAGTGATTTCTTCAGGGCGACATCTTCTTATCAGCCCCAGCATTTT,CATSDFFRATSSYQPQHF
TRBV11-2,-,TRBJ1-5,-,TGTGCCAGCAGCTTAGAATACAATCAGCCCCAGCATTTT,CASSLEYNQPQHF
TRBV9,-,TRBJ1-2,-,TGTGCCAGCAGCGTAGCTGCGAATTCTGAGGTTGGCTACACCTTC,CASSVAANSEVGYTF
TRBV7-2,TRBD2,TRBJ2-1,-,TGTGCCAGCAGCTTAGGACTAGCGCAGAATGAGCAGTTCTTC,CASSLGLAQNEQFF
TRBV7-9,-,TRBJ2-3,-,TGTGCCAGCAGCACGCGGGGACCAGATACGCAGTATTTT,CASSTRGPDTQYF
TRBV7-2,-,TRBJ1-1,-,TGTGCCAGCAGCTTAGTAGCGGGGACCCCAGGGCCGAACACTGAAGCTTTCTTT,CASSLVAGTPGPNTEAFF
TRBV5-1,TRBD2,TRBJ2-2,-,TGCGCCAGCAGCTCGACCGGGACTAGCGGGGGGCTTAACACCGGGGAGCTGTTTTTT,CASSSTGTSGGLNTGELFF
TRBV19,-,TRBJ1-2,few,TGTGCCAGTAGTATTGGGGCTTCCTATGGCTACACCTTC,CASSIGASYGYTF
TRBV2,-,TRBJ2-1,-,TGTGCCAGCAGTGGAATGAGGGTTGGTGAGCAGTTCTTC,CASSGMRVGEQFF
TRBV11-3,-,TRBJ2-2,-,TGTGCCAGCAGCCCCCTCGGTGTCACCGGGGAGCTGTTTTTT,CASSPLGVTGELFF
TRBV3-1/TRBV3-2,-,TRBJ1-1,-,TGTGCCAGCAGCCAGGGGGCTGGGACTGAAGCTTTCTTT,CASSQGAGTEAFF
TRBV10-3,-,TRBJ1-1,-,TGTGCCGCTGGGGCGGGGAACACGGAGAACACTGAAGCTTTCTTT,CAAGAGNTENTEAFF
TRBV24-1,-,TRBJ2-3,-,TGTGCCACCAGTGATTTAGAGAGGAGCACAGATACGCAGTATTTT,CATSDLERSTDTQYF
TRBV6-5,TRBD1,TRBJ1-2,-,TGTGCCAGCAGAGTCGACAGGGGGGATGGCTACACCTTC,CASRVDRGDGYTF
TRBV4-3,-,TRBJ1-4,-,TGCGCCAGCAGCCAAGTATGGGCCGATAATGAAAAACTGTTTTTT,CASSQVWADNEKLFF
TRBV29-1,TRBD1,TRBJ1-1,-,TGCAGCGTTGAATTTTGGGGGACAGCGAACACTGAAGCTTTCTTT,CSVEFWGTANTEAFF
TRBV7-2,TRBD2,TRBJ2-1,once,TGTGCCAGCAGCACCTTAGCGGGTTTGCAGTTCTTC,CASSTLAGLQFF
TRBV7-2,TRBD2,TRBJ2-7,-,TGTGCCAGCAGCCTCCCTTCCGGGGGGACCTACGAGCAGTACTTC,CASSLPSGGTYEQYF
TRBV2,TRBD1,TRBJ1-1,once,TGTGCCAGCGGACAGGGGCTGACTGAAGCTTTCTTT,CASGQGLTEAFF
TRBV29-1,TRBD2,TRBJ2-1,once,TGCAGCGTCATGACTAGCGGGAGATTCAATGAGCAGTTCTTC,CSVMTSGRFNEQFF
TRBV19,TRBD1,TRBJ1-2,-,TGTGCCAGTAGTGTTTTCGGACAGGTTCTTAACTATGGCTACACCTTC,CASSVFGQVLNYGYTF
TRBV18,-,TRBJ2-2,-,TGTGCCAGCTCACCAGCAAAAGACACCAGGGCCGGGGAGCTGTTTTTT,CASSPAKDTRAGELFF
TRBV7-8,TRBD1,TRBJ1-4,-,TGTGCCAGCAGCCCACAGGGGGCAGGGGAAAAACTGTTTTTT,CASSPQGAGEKLFF
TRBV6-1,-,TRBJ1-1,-,TGTGCCAGCAGTACCACCACACTAATGAACACTGAAGCTTTCTTT,CASSTTTLMNTEAFF
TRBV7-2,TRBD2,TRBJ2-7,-,TGTGCCAGCAGCTTAGCTAGCGGGGTCAACTACGAGCAGTACTTC,CASSLASGVNYEQYF
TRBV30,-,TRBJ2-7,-,TGTGCCTGGAGTGTACTCGGGAGATACTACGAGCAGTACTTC,CAWSVLGRYYEQYF
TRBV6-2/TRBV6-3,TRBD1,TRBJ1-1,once,TGTGCCAGCAGTTATGGACAGGGGAACACTGAAGCTTTCTTT,CASSYGQGNTEAFF
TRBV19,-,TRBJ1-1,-,TGTGCCAGTAGTATATTGGGAGCTGAAGCTTTCTTT,CASSILGAEAFF
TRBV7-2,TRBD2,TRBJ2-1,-,TGTGCCAGCGGAACTAGCGGGGGGGCTTCCTACAATGAGCAGTTCTTC,CASGTSGGASYNEQFF
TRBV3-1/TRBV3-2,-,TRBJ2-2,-,TGTGCCAGCAGCCAAGACGGGAAGTACGGGGAGCTGTTTTTT,CASSQDGKYGELFF
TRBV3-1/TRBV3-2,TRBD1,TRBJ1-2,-,TGTGCCAGCAGCCAAGGAGGGGGACAGGGGAATGGCTACACCTTC,CASSQGGGQGNGYTF
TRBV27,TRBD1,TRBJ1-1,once,TGTGCCAGCAGTTTTGGACAGGGGGGGACTGAAGCTTTCTTT,CASSFGQGGTEAFF
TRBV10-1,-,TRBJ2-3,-,TGCGCCAGCAGTGTCGACAATCCCACAGATACGCAGTATTTT,CASSVDNPTDTQYF